The present entry profiles one TCR beta chain with its context. Its antigen remains unidentified. No base-level quality is on record; no much larger clone is a single base apart. CDR1 GTSNPN and CDR2 SVGIG are derived from the germline V gene (reference sequence). Counted from cysteine to phenylalanine, this CDR3 has 14 amino acids. Only the CDR3 region is kept as DNA, spanning 42 bases read in frame from base 1. Libraries came from the immunoSEQ multiplex PCR assay. TCRdb mirrors the immuneACCESS table, restricted to in-frame sequences. Some clones are absent from its copies; in checked studies, under half trace to an unresolved V gene, and the reason for the others is unknown. Here the sample has fewer than 65,000 clones; roughly 90% occur a single time. The ten largest clones capture about 0.85% of the sample. These data originate in a study of T cell changes during pregnancy in multiple sclerosis (dated by TCRdb to between 2018 and 2021). About the investigation overall: In women with multiple sclerosis, the researchers looked at how the T cell repertoire shifted as pregnancy progressed.

The TCR sequence derives from a female donor with multiple sclerosis, enrolled in a pregnancy study. Sequences were derived from peripheral blood, sampled before pregnancy. Rearrangement joined TRBV30 to TRBJ1-2, with the D gene not confidently named. The bases are TGTGCGGTGACAATTCACCTAACTAACTATGGCTACACCTTC. It translates as CAVTIHLTNYGYTF. The CDR3, completed at both ends by the reference TRBV30 and TRBJ1-2 genes, gives the full variable domain SQTIHQWPATLVQPVGSPLSLECTVEGTSNPNLYWYRQAAGRGLQLLFYSVGIGQISSEVPQNLSASRPQDRQFILSSKKLLLSDSGFYLCAVTIHLTNYGYTFGSGTRLTVV.